This record concerns one TCR beta chain sequence. Its antigen is currently not known. Base qualities are not provided; no much larger clone lies one nucleotide away. The data originate from a study of blood T cell repertoires in COVID-19 (dated by TCRdb to about 2020). Background on the whole study: Collaborator samples came from the United States, Italy and Spain and covered acute and convalescent phases of COVID-19. HLA class I and class II types, where available, came from metadata supplied by the sample provider rather than from assay-based typing. The sample metadata nearly always contained a de-identified subject ID, COVID-19 status, age in years and sex. Deeply sampled blood TCRbeta repertoires from subjects exposed to, actively infected with, or recovered from COVID-19 were included in the dataset. The repertoires were made available in a free public database intended to serve as a resource for research on the immune response to SARS-CoV-2. Samples came from the ongoing ImmuneRACE study (first 160 participants) plus 1,254 subjects from 6 global collaborators. The prospective study material was composed of cDNA or gDNA derived from T cells, B-cell-depleted T cells, or PBMCs.

Broad study findings and their caveats: The amount of clinical and demographic metadata varied by source and participant and was provided uncurated.

TCRbeta CDR3 regions were amplified from genomic DNA by means of the immunoSEQ Assay, a bias-controlled multiplex PCR. On the study's bioinformatics: The number of nucleated cells in each sample was estimated by amplification of reference gene primers within the assay. To quantify the absolute abundance of each unique TCRbeta CDR3 rearrangement, sequence reads were collapsed and filtered. Productive Simpson clonality was computed per sample as the square root of Simpson's diversity index over productive rearrangements. In TCRdb, the immuneACCESS table is reduced to in-frame sequences with V and J assigned. These tables do not hold every clone; where another copy was compared, an unresolved V gene accounts for under half, and the others remain unexplained. V, J and clone size are taken as reported in that table, and D and trimming were inferred from the DNA itself. The sample table holds approximately 180,000 clones, of which 76% were seen once. The ten largest make up about a sixth of the sample.

Reading from cysteine to phenylalanine, the CDR3 counts 14 amino acids. The kept DNA is CDR3 alone, 42 bases in frame from the first base. V is cut by 2 bases and J by 9 bases, and the space between the germline ends is 14 bases. CDR1 and CDR2 were assigned from the germline V gene (reference sequence) as LNHDA and SQIVND. Participants in the prospective study were aged about 18 to 100 years, lived in under 30 United States geographic areas, and enrolled through a virtual design. In the prospective study, participants were assigned to cohorts based on the clinical history participants reported in a screening survey and a study questionnaire. Each participant in the prospective study had whole blood, serum and a nasopharyngeal or oropharyngeal swab collected by mobile phlebotomists. Prospective study participants could optionally give additional blood draws and questionnaires over a roughly 2-month period. Before DNA extraction, prospective study blood samples were shipped either frozen or at room temperature.

The sample consisted of PBMCs or T cells enriched from blood (not recorded which). The chain couples TRBV19 to TRBJ1-5; a confident D gene designation cannot be given. This TCR derives from a woman aged 45 to 65 with acute COVID-19. The CDR3 reads as follows: CASSIRGSIVPQHF. The base sequence is TGTGCCAGTAGTATAAGAGGTAGCATCGTGCCCCAGCATTTT.